A single sample is the source of the 32 T cell receptor beta chains below, sequenced in a study of blood T cells in healthy people across ages. For the second PCR, which ran for roughly 6 to 11 cycles, a sample-barcoded 5' primer and a J-beta primer mix were used. TCRdb re-called the 5' RACE reads with MiXCR, one entry per CDR3 protein. The sample includes around 1,000,000 distinct CDR3 sequences, approximately 26% of them seen just once. These data were likewise used in another study, on T cells of mothers and their children.

Sequenced: blood. These receptors all stem from a girl aged 2 to 10 in good health.

The V and J genes are TRBV18 and TRBJ2-5, with 11 positions matching TRBD1. The J call is in doubt because the DNA end fits TRBJ2-1 better. The CDR3 is made up of 16 amino acids. Germline CDR1 and CDR2: KGHSH and LQKENI. The CDR3 spells CASSPDGTGGEKKQFF. The DNA for the CDR3 is TGTGCCAGCTCACCCGACGGGACAGGGGGAGAAAAAAAGCAGTTCTTC.

The chain combines TRBV20-1 with TRBJ2-3; the D gene is possibly TRBD2 (5 bases). The V gene's germline CDR1 is DFQATT and CDR2 SNEGSKA (reference sequence). V lost 3 bases, J lost 5 bases, and 18 bases lay in between. The CDR3 is made up of 15 amino acids. CDR3 region: CSASVGGPTRDTQYF. The CDR3 nucleotides are TGCAGTGCTAGTGTCGGAGGTCCTACGCGAGATACGCAGTATTTT.

J is TRBJ2-3 and V is TRBV24-1, with D hard to call. The V gene's germline CDR1 is KGHDR and CDR2 SFDVKD. The CDR3 has 11 residues. The ends were cut back, 3 bases at V and 4 bases at J, with 1 base in the middle. The CDR3 coding sequence is TGTGCCACCAGTGATCCAGATACGCAGTATTTT. It specifies CATSDPDTQYF.

The chain joins TRBV5-6 to TRBJ1-2; possibly TRBD1 for D (6 bases). Per the germline V gene, CDR1 is SGHDT and CDR2 is YYEEEE. Deletions cut 5 bases from V and 5 bases from J, with 16 bases between. This CDR3 has 14 residues. This chain's CDR3 is CASSNTGNGYGYTF. Here the CDR3 DNA reads TGTGCCAGCAGTAACACAGGGAATGGATATGGCTACACCTTC.

V is TRBV9 and J is TRBJ2-3; 9 bases line up with TRBD2. The CDR3 consists of 13 residues. V lost 6 bases to trimming and J lost 1 base; unmatched junction nucleotides: 0. From germline, CDR1 is SGDLS and CDR2 YYNGEE. The CDR3 coding sequence is TGTGCCAGCAAGCGGGGGGGCACAGATACGCAGTATTTT. The encoded protein is CASKRGGTDTQYF.

This clonotype was counted only a few times. The rearrangement links TRBV4-2 to TRBJ1-4; possibly TRBD1 for D (6 bases). This CDR3 region has 16 residues. Germline V gene sequence: CDR1 LGHNA, CDR2 YNFKEQ. V was trimmed by 6 bases and J by 5 bases, leaving 19 bases between them. The CDR3 sequence is CASRQSTGLTNEKLFF. CDR3 nucleotides: TGTGCCAGCAGACAGTCGACAGGCCTTACCAATGAAAAACTGTTTTTT.

The chain links TRBV7-9 to TRBJ1-4; D is uncertain. Germline loops: CDR1 SEHNR, CDR2 FQNEAQ (reference sequence). The ends were cut back, 5 bases at V and 1 base at J, with 11 bases in the middle. The CDR3 sequence is 15 residues long. The DNA of the CDR3 is TGTGCCAGCAGCACGACGGTGGGAACTAATGAAAAACTGTTTTTT. The encoded protein is CASSTTVGTNEKLFF.

This chain uses TRBV6-1 with TRBJ1-1, with D unresolved. The germline V gene has CDR1 MNHNS and CDR2 SASEGT. This CDR3 is 12 amino acids long. Trimming cost V 6 bases and J 8 bases, with 13 bases left between them. The chain's CDR3 is CASSPGSGEAFF. The CDR3 DNA reads as TGTGCCAGCAGCCCCGGGAGCGGAGAAGCTTTCTTT.

This chain connects TRBV27 to TRBJ2-5; no clear D gene. The DNA end is a closer match to TRBJ2-1, so the J assignment may be wrong. Looked up from germline, CDR1 is MNHEY and CDR2 is SMNVEV (reference sequence). The CDR3 length is 12 residues. CDR3 loop: CASSLYGREQFF. CDR3 sequence (DNA): TGTGCCAGCAGTTTATACGGAAGAGAGCAGTTCTTC.

This clonotype was recorded a few times. The chain is built from TRBV4-1 and TRBJ2-5; D perhaps matches TRBD2 (6 bases). The DNA end is more similar to TRBJ2-1, so the J call may be wrong. CDR1 is MGHRA and CDR2 is YSYEKL in the germline V gene. The CDR3 has 13 residues. The chain's CDR3 is CASTGAGYNEQFF. The DNA of the CDR3 is TGCGCCAGCACTGGGGCGGGGTACAATGAGCAGTTCTTC.

In its sample, this clonotype was seen a few times. This CDR3 is CASSSTGNSGANVLTF. The CDR3 DNA is TGCGCCAGCAGTTCGACAGGAAACTCTGGGGCCAACGTCCTGACTTTC. The chain links TRBV5-1 to TRBJ2-6, with D possibly TRBD1 on 6 matching bases. This CDR3 has 16 amino acids. The germline V and J ends were trimmed by 5 bases and 0 bases, with 12 bases remaining between them. Germline CDR1 SGHRS, CDR2 YFSETQ.

In its sample, this clonotype was seen a few times. The chain combines TRBV7-9 with TRBJ2-3, with 9 bases aligning to TRBD2. CDR1 is SEHNR, CDR2 FQNEAQ, per germline (reference sequence). V lost 5 bases, J lost 3 bases, and 9 bases stayed unmatched. The CDR3 covers 16 residues. CDR3 region: CASSVVGGGGTDTQYF. In nucleotides, the CDR3 is TGTGCCAGCAGCGTCGTTGGCGGGGGGGGAACAGATACGCAGTATTTT.

This clonotype appeared once. The CDR3 nucleotides are TGCGCCAGCAGCTTAGGGGGCGCTTACCTTCCAGAGACCCAGTACTTC. Protein: CASSLGGAYLPETQYF. The J gene is TRBJ2-5, the V gene TRBV5-1; TRBD1 aligns across 7 bases. The CDR3 is 16 amino acids. Germline V CDR1 and CDR2: SGHRS, YFSETQ. After removal of 2 bases from V and 4 bases from J, the junction contained 11 bases not matched to a gene.

The J gene is TRBJ2-1, the V gene TRBV28; no firm D call. V lost 4 bases and J lost 8, with 15 bases in between. The V gene's germline CDR1 is MDHEN and CDR2 SYDVKM. This CDR3 is built from 14 residues. CDR3 DNA sequence: TGTGCCAGCAGTTCTGTCGGATCTGTCTATGAGCAGTTCTTC. Translating gives CASSSVGSVYEQFF.

In the case of this clonotype: Sequence at one end of the junction differs from germline and may be a read error. The chain joins TRBV5-1 to TRBJ2-7; no clear D gene. Germline assignment: CDR1 SGHRS and CDR2 YFSETQ. The CDR3 totals 14 residues. The CDR3 protein is CASSLDRGTYGQYF. For the CDR3, the DNA is TGCGCCAGCAGCTTGGACAGAGGCACCTACGGGCAGTACTTC.

This clonotype was counted between two and nine times. The chain combines TRBV7-6 with TRBJ2-5; D is undetermined. The V end lost 1 base, the J end lost 4 bases, and 13 bases lay between the germline ends. This CDR3 has 15 residues. Per the germline V gene, CDR1 is SGHVS and CDR2 is FNYEAQ. Here the CDR3 DNA reads TGTGCCAGCAGCTTAGACGAGGAGTTGTTAGAGACCCAGTACTTC. The encoded protein is CASSLDEELLETQYF.

The chain couples TRBV4-2 to TRBJ2-4; D may correspond to TRBD1 or TRBD2 (5 bases each). CDR1 is LGHNA, CDR2 YNFKEQ, per germline. This CDR3 comprises 14 residues. Trimming pared 1 base from V and 5 bases from J, leaving 9 bases between. Written as DNA, the CDR3 is TGTGCCAGCAGCCAAGGGGGGTTGGAAAACATTCAGTACTTC. Its translation: CASSQGGLENIQYF.

The genes are TRBV3-1 and TRBJ1-1; no clear D. Germline V lookup: CDR1 LGHDT, CDR2 YNNKEL (reference sequence). The CDR3 extends over 14 amino acids. Between the trimmed V and J ends, which lost 4 bases and 4 bases, there was a span of 13 bases. The CDR3 is CASSPLGRCTEAFF. For the CDR3, the DNA is TGTGCCAGCAGCCCCTTAGGGCGATGCACTGAAGCTTTCTTT. Based on the CDR3 plus reference TRBV3-1 and TRBJ1-1, the full variable domain is DTAVSQTPKYLVTQMGNDKSIKCEQNLGHDTMYWYKQDSKKFLKIMFSYNNKELIINETVPNRFSPKSPDKAHLNLHINSLELGDSAVYFCASSPLGRCTEAFFGQGTRLTVV.

The chain recombines TRBV11-1 with TRBJ2-7; D might be TRBD2 (5 bases). This CDR3 comprises 15 residues. Germline CDR1 reads SGHAT; CDR2 reads FQDESV (reference sequence). V shed 5 bases and J shed 6 bases, with 20 bases lying between them. CDR3 amino acids: CASSGANFGEGEQYF. The DNA of the CDR3 is TGTGCCAGCAGCGGCGCAAACTTCGGAGAGGGCGAGCAGTACTTC.

The rearrangement uses TRBV7-6 and TRBJ2-5; TRBD2 matches at 8 bases. Germline CDR1 and CDR2: SGHVS and FNYEAQ. V dropped 3 bases and J dropped 1; count of bases not matched to a gene: 1. This CDR3 spans 14 amino acids. CDR3 bases: TGTGCCAGCAGCTTTGCGGGGGGCCAAGAGACCCAGTACTTC. Translating it yields CASSFAGGQETQYF.

The rearrangement joins TRBV7-9 to TRBJ2-5; unclear D gene. The CDR3 consists of 12 residues. The V end was cut by 4 bases, the J end by 7 bases, with 10 bases between. Germline values: CDR1 SEHNR, CDR2 FQNEAQ (reference sequence). The CDR3 reads CASSSRTGTQYF. CDR3 DNA sequence: TGTGCCAGCAGCTCTCGGACGGGGACCCAGTACTTC.

The CDR3 reads CASSLGQGVDQETQYF. DNA for the CDR3: TGTGCCAGCAGCCTTGGACAGGGGGTAGATCAAGAGACCCAGTACTTC. The chain carries TRBV5-6 and TRBJ2-1; 10 nucleotides agree with TRBD1. The tail of the sequence fits TRBJ2-5 better, so the J call may be wrong. Germline V lookup: CDR1 SGHDT, CDR2 YYEEEE. The CDR3 totals 16 residues.

This chain uses TRBV7-2 with TRBJ2-7; maybe TRBD2 (5 bases). CDR3 length: 14 residues. Germline V gene sequence: CDR1 SGHTA, CDR2 FQGNSA. Trimming shortened V by 4 bases and J by 2 bases, and 12 bases separated the two germline ends. The CDR3 nucleotides read TGTGCCAGCAGCTCCCCGCGAGGGCCCTACGAGCAGTACTTC. Its translation is CASSSPRGPYEQYF.

This clonotype was seen only a few times. This sequence joins TRBV27 and TRBJ2-5; a possible D gene is TRBD1 (6 bases). TRBJ2-7 matches the DNA end more closely, so the J call is doubtful. Per the germline V gene, CDR1 is MNHEY and CDR2 is SMNVEV (reference sequence). The CDR3 totals 14 residues. CDR3 bases: TGTGCCAGCGCGCTAACAGGGAGCACCTACGAGCAGTACTTC. It yields the protein CASALTGSTYEQYF.

The rearrangement uses TRBV27 and TRBJ2-7; TRBD2 matches 8 bases. The closer fit of TRBJ2-1 to the DNA end suggests the J call may be wrong. The CDR3 loop spans 14 amino acids. From germline, CDR1 is MNHEY and CDR2 SMNVEV (reference sequence). CDR3 sequence reads: CASGRGGQYNEQFF. In DNA form, the CDR3 reads TGTGCCAGCGGACGCGGGGGGCAGTACAATGAGCAGTTCTTC.

Only a few counts were recorded for this clonotype. This chain links TRBV9 with TRBJ2-5; D gene ambiguous. The V end lost 0 bases, the J end lost 11 bases, and 17 bases lay between the germline ends. CDR1 is SGDLS and CDR2 is YYNGEE in the germline V gene. This CDR3 has 14 amino acids. The CDR3 reads CASSVGHAPLEQYF. The DNA of the CDR3 is TGTGCCAGCAGCGTAGGTCATGCTCCTTTGGAGCAGTACTTC. Using reference TRBV9 and TRBJ2-5 for the parts outside the CDR3, the full variable domain is DSGVTQTPKHLITATGQRVTLRCSPRSGDLSVYWYQQSLDQGLQFLIQYYNGEERAKGNILERFSAQQFPDLHSELNLSSLELGDSALYFCASSVGHAPLEQYFGPGTRLLVL.

This clonotype came up a few times. The rearrangement links TRBV5-5 to TRBJ2-1, with D hard to call. CDR1 is SGHKS and CDR2 is YYEKEE in the germline V gene (reference sequence). With 0 bases removed from V and 7 bases from J, the gap between germline ends came to 11 bases. This CDR3 has 14 amino acids. The CDR3 loop is CASSLDPNLNEQFF. In DNA form, the CDR3 reads TGTGCCAGCAGCTTGGACCCCAACTTAAATGAGCAGTTCTTC.

This clonotype was seen a handful of times. The V and J genes are TRBV5-6 and TRBJ2-5; possible D gene TRBD2, 6 bases. Looked up from germline, CDR1 is SGHDT and CDR2 is YYEEEE. This CDR3 comprises 16 residues. V dropped 6 bases and J dropped 3 bases, with 21 bases sitting between them. In DNA, the CDR3 is TGTGCCAGCACCCTTTCCCTTCTCAAGCGGGAAGAGACCCAGTACTTC. It specifies CASTLSLLKREETQYF.

This clonotype appeared many times. The V gene is TRBV11-2, the J gene TRBJ2-5, with 7 bases matching TRBD2. Germline loops: CDR1 SGHAT, CDR2 FQNNGV. The CDR3 runs 18 residues. J gave up 4 bases and V 2 bases, and 16 bases lay outside the gene matches. CDR3 bases: TGTGCCAGCAGCTTATCCCCGGGACTAACATTTGAGGCAGAGACCCAGTACTTC. It specifies CASSLSPGLTFEAETQYF. The variable domain in full, completed from reference TRBV11-2 and TRBJ2-5, reads EAGVAQSPRYKIIEKRQSVAFWCNPISGHATLYWYQQILGQGPKLLIQFQNNGVVDDSQLPKDRFSAERLKGVDSTLKIQPAKLEDSAVYLCASSLSPGLTFEAETQYFGPGTRLLVL.

A few counts support this clonotype. CDR3 loop: CASSGRGLRGRSSYNEQFF. CDR3 DNA: TGTGCCAGCAGCGGCCGAGGACTGCGGGGAAGGAGCTCCTACAATGAGCAGTTCTTC. V is TRBV13 and J is TRBJ2-1; D is perhaps TRBD2 (6 bases). Germline CDR1 PRHDT, CDR2 FYEKMQ (reference sequence). V lost 5 bases to trimming and J lost 0 bases, with 23 bases between them. This CDR3 is 19 amino acids long.

The CDR3 reads CASNSRPDEQFF. The CDR3 DNA is TGTGCCAGCAACTCCCGCCCCGATGAGCAGTTCTTC. The genes are TRBV6-5 and TRBJ2-1; D unclear. Trimming took off 7 bases at V and 8 bases at J, with 12 bases between the two ends. CDR1 is MNHEY and CDR2 is SVGAGI in the germline V gene. This CDR3 region has 12 residues.

The CDR3 DNA follows: TGTGCCAGCAGTTACTCACTAGCGGGGGGCACAGATACGCAGTATTTT. Its protein is CASSYSLAGGTDTQYF. The chain combines TRBV6-5 with TRBJ2-3; 11 nucleotides match TRBD2. Trimming removed 0 bases from V and 1 base from J; junction bases left unmatched: 0. The CDR3 totals 16 residues. From germline, CDR1 is MNHEY and CDR2 SVGAGI.